This T cell receptor (beta chain) was captured in a study of radiation and T cells in renal cell carcinoma. Study details: Nephrectomy followed 15 Gy stereotactic body radiation by 4 weeks. General study findings and limits: No pretreatment tumor biopsies were available for baseline clonotypes. Top tumor clonotypes rose in blood 2 weeks post-radiation, then contracted.

The time point was: baseline pretreatment blood. Treatment in this sample: 15 Gy SBRT to primary tumor, nephrectomy 4 weeks later. Serial blood draws occurred at baseline and 2 and 4 weeks post-SBRT. Method: immunoSEQ multiplex PCR; TCRdb's copy keeps in-frame clones and lacks some. Here the sample spans 130,000 to 150,000 clones, roughly nine tenths being singletons. The germline V gene encodes CDR1 SGHAT and CDR2 FQNNGV. Trimming shortened V by 6 bases and J by 7 bases, and 15 bases separated the two germline ends. The CDR3 is 14 amino acids. This clone was detected only a few times. Its antigen is unknown.

This rearrangement joins TRBV11-2 to TRBJ1-4; a possible D gene is TRBD1 (6 bases). The sample in question was blood, obtained from a patient whose treatment included radiotherapy and nephrectomy. This clonotype originated in a woman in her 70s with renal cell carcinoma. The CDR3 coding sequence is TGTGCCAGCAGAAAGACCGGGGGCGGTGAAAAACTGTTTTTT. Translating it yields CASRKTGGGEKLFF. The full variable domain, completed using reference TRBV11-2 and TRBJ1-4, is EAGVAQSPRYKIIEKRQSVAFWCNPISGHATLYWYQQILGQGPKLLIQFQNNGVVDDSQLPKDRFSAERLKGVDSTLKIQPAKLEDSAVYLCASRKTGGGEKLFFGSGTQLSVL.